This T cell receptor (beta chain) comes out of a study of radiotherapy plus CTLA-4 blockade in lung cancer. Notes on the study in general: Increased serum interferon-beta after radiation also reportedly predicted response strongly.

From germline, CDR1 is SGDLS and CDR2 YYNGEE. The CDR3 consists of 16 residues. V trimming: 4 bases; J trimming: 2 bases; junction bases outside the gene matches: 10. As for this clone: Its antigen is not known.

Sequencing used immunoSEQ multiplex PCR; TCRdb keeps in-frame clones, though not all of them. The sample has tens of thousands of clones; roughly four fifths are singletons. The TCR comes from a human donor with non-small cell lung cancer who had stable disease on radiotherapy plus ipilimumab. The chain couples TRBV9 to TRBJ2-3; 7 bases are shared with TRBD1. This specimen was peripheral blood, taken from a patient treated with radiotherapy plus ipilimumab. The CDR3 DNA reads as TGTGCCAGCAGCCCCTCGCCCGGACAGGCCACAGATACGCAGTATTTT. It encodes CASSPSPGQATDTQYF.